Sequencing of this T cell receptor (beta chain) was carried out in a study of blood T cell repertoires in COVID-19. Study background: COVID-19 samples, acute and convalescent, were from the United States, Italy and Spain.

CDR3 length: 14 amino acids. Per the germline V gene, CDR1 is SGHAT and CDR2 is FQNNGV. With 4 bases removed from V and 6 bases from J, the gap between germline ends came to 13 bases. The data were produced by immunoSEQ multiplex PCR, yet TCRdb's version contains in-frame clones alone and is incomplete. The sample has roughly 200,000 clones; roughly 85% are singletons. This receptor was obtained from a man aged 35 to 55 who had recovered from COVID-19. The chain uses TRBV11-2 and TRBJ2-1, with D maybe TRBD2 (5 bases). Sequences were obtained from PBMCs or T cells enriched from blood (not recorded which). CDR3 sequence: CASSSLGRPNEQFF. In nucleotides, the CDR3 is TGTGCCAGCAGCTCACTAGGACGTCCCAATGAGCAGTTCTTC.